This entry lists 25 T cell receptor beta chains sequenced from one sample in a study of vaccination and CD4 T cells after COVID-19. CD4+ T cells that had been cultured provided DNA sequenced with the Oncomine TCR Beta short-read assay. MiXCR, applied by TCRdb to the PCR reads, yields one record per CDR3 protein. Of 17,000 or so distinct CDR3 sequences in the sample, roughly 31% are singletons; the top ten hold around 16%. These receptors have no known antigen. Treatment meaning: approximately 9-day PBMC culture with coronavirus spike peptide pools or control peptides (ViraFEST assay). The sample taken for sequencing was cultured CD4+ T cells from blood. The receptors were gathered from a human donor with COVID-19.

The rearrangement links TRBV12-3 or TRBV12-4 to TRBJ2-2; 11 bases map to TRBD2. The junction had 1 base not matched to a gene; V was cut back by 3 bases and J by 1 base. The CDR3 totals 16 residues. CDR3 amino acids: CASSLTSGVNTGELFF. The CDR3 nucleotides read TGTGCCAGCAGTTTGACTAGCGGGGTGAACACCGGGGAGCTGTTTTTT.

The chain is built from TRBV3-1 and TRBJ2-5, with 8 bases lining up with TRBD2. This CDR3 spans 16 amino acids. Germline CDR1 reads LGHDT; CDR2 reads YNNKEL (reference sequence). The V and J ends lost 3 bases and 0 bases, in that order; junction bases with no gene match: 6. DNA of the CDR3: TGTGCCAGCAGCCAGGGCTTAGCGGGGAACCAAGAGACCCAGTACTTC. Translating gives CASSQGLAGNQETQYF.

The chain uses TRBV6-1 and TRBJ1-1, with 10 nucleotides matching TRBD1. J gave up 4 bases and V 6 bases, and 2 bases lay outside the gene matches. CDR3 length: 13 residues. Germline CDR1 is MNHNS and CDR2 is SASEGT. CDR3 nucleotides: TGTGCCAGCAGGGACAGGGGGGGCACTGAAGCTTTCTTT. The encoded protein is CASRDRGGTEAFF.

The chain recombines TRBV6-2 or TRBV6-3 with TRBJ2-5; D remains ambiguous. The length of the CDR3 is 13 residues. Trimming shortened V by 4 bases and J by 2 bases, and 8 bases separated the two germline ends. Germline CDR1 and CDR2: MNHEY and SVGEGT. As DNA, the CDR3 is TGTGCCAGCAGTTCCTATGGACAAGAGACCCAGTACTTC. This sequence encodes CASSSYGQETQYF.

This clonotype has only a few counts. J is TRBJ2-5 and V is TRBV29-1; the D call may be TRBD1 or TRBD2 (5 bases each). Germline CDR1 reads SQVTM; CDR2 reads ANQGSEA. V was pared by 4 bases and J by 7 bases, with 16 bases between. There are 13 residues in the CDR3. CDR3: CSVGDVAGGTQYF. In nucleotides, the CDR3 is TGCAGCGTTGGGGACGTGGCAGGAGGGACCCAGTACTTC.

As to this clonotype: The junction differs from germline at one of its ends, possibly a read error. The chain carries TRBV20-1 and TRBJ2-2; TRBD2 agrees at 9 bases. The CDR3 length is 14 residues. Germline CDR1 reads DFQATT; CDR2 reads SNEGSKA (reference sequence). The DNA for the CDR3 is TGCAGTGCGAGAGCGGGGGGTAACACCGGGGAGCTGTTTTTT. Its protein product is CSARAGGNTGELFF.

The J gene is TRBJ2-3, the V gene TRBV5-1, with TRBD2 matching over 8 bases. With V trimmed by 1 base and J by 4 bases, 5 bases remained unmatched. This CDR3 contains 15 residues. CDR1 and CDR2 from the germline V gene are SGHRS and YFSETQ. This CDR3 is CASSLNLAGADTQYF. The CDR3, as DNA: TGCGCCAGCAGCTTGAACCTAGCGGGTGCAGATACGCAGTATTTT.

There are a few counts of this clonotype. V gene TRBV28 combines with J gene TRBJ2-7; D remains ambiguous. With 8 bases removed from V and 4 bases from J, the gap between germline ends came to 24 bases. The CDR3 consists of 16 residues. Germline assignment: CDR1 MDHEN and CDR2 SYDVKM. CDR3 residues: CASGSLRTALLYEQYF. The CDR3 DNA sequence: TGTGCCAGCGGTTCCCTACGGACGGCCCTCCTTTACGAGCAGTACTTC.

The chain employs TRBV7-2 and TRBJ2-7; TRBD2 matches 9 bases. V shed 5 bases and J 7 bases; nucleotides not matched to a gene: 15. In germline, CDR1 is SGHTA, CDR2 FQGNSA. The length of the CDR3 is 16 residues. CDR3 nucleotides: TGTGCCAGCAGCCAAGAAGGAGGCGGGGGGGCAGGGGAGCAGTACTTC. Translating gives CASSQEGGGGAGEQYF.

The rearrangement joins TRBV20-1 to TRBJ1-1; no clear D. Trimming cost V 2 bases and J 6 bases, with 10 bases left between them. The germline V gene has CDR1 DFQATT and CDR2 SNEGSKA (reference sequence). The CDR3 extends over 12 amino acids. The CDR3 DNA reads as TGCAGTGCTAGACAGGCGCTGGCTGAAGCTTTCTTT. This gives the protein CSARQALAEAFF.

The rearrangement uses TRBV4-1 and TRBJ2-2; possibly TRBD1 or TRBD2 for D (5 bases each). The CDR3 totals 15 residues. Germline V gene sequence: CDR1 MGHRA, CDR2 YSYEKL. Between the trimmed V and J ends, which lost 1 base and 6 bases, there was a span of 12 bases. In DNA form, the CDR3 reads TGCGCCAGCAGCCAAGTCGGGACCCCCCCCGGGGAGCTGTTTTTT. It is translated as CASSQVGTPPGELFF.

Only a few counts were recorded for this clonotype. The gene calls are TRBV5-1 and TRBJ1-2; 7 nucleotides line up with TRBD1. With V trimmed by 5 bases and J by 0 bases, 4 bases remained unmatched. CDR1 is SGHRS and CDR2 is YFSETQ in the germline V gene. This CDR3 spans 14 amino acids. CDR3 sequence: CASSRDSSNYGYTF. In nucleotides, the CDR3 is TGCGCCAGCAGTCGGGACAGCTCTAACTATGGCTACACCTTC.

The chain couples TRBV24-1 to TRBJ1-2; D remains ambiguous. The germline V gene has CDR1 KGHDR and CDR2 SFDVKD. The CDR3 has 14 amino acids. Between the trimmed V and J ends, which lost 2 bases and 6 bases, there was a span of 12 bases. CDR3: CATSDSHRGNGYTF. For the CDR3, the DNA is TGTGCCACCAGTGATTCCCACAGAGGAAATGGCTACACCTTC.

This clonotype was seen a few times. V usage is TRBV24-1 and J usage is TRBJ1-2, with 9 bases identical to TRBD1. The CDR3 length is 17 residues. Germline lookup yields CDR1 KGHDR and CDR2 SFDVKD. The ends lost 5 bases at V and 0 bases at J; junction bases unmatched: 9. This chain's CDR3 is CATSGGTGKIANYGYTF. CDR3 DNA sequence: TGTGCCACCAGTGGGGGGACAGGGAAGATTGCTAACTATGGCTACACCTTC.

The chain joins TRBV14 to TRBJ1-1; D gene ambiguous. Trimming shortened V by 1 base and J by 5 bases, and 11 bases separated the two germline ends. Germline loops: CDR1 SGHDN, CDR2 FVKESK. The CDR3 is 14 amino acids. The CDR3 loop is CASSQGVQGTEAFF. The CDR3 bases are TGTGCCAGCAGCCAAGGGGTACAAGGGACTGAAGCTTTCTTT.

The rearrangement links TRBV20-1 to TRBJ2-3; possible D gene TRBD2, 6 bases. This CDR3 has 16 residues. Germline values: CDR1 DFQATT, CDR2 SNEGSKA (reference sequence). The germline V and J ends were trimmed by 7 bases and 3 bases, with 23 bases remaining between them. CDR3 residues: CSGIPGERLGTDTQYF. In DNA, the CDR3 is TGCAGTGGGATCCCGGGAGAGAGGTTGGGTACAGATACGCAGTATTTT.

Only a few counts were recorded for this clonotype. The V gene is TRBV21-1, the J gene TRBJ2-1; the D segment call TRBD1 is taken from the table without a DNA check. TRBV21-1 is a known pseudogene. The length of the CDR3 is 14 residues. In DNA, the CDR3 is TGTGCCACCATTTATTTAGGGGGCTACAATGAGCAGTTCTTC. It specifies CATIYLGGYNEQFF.

This chain connects TRBV18 to TRBJ2-3; 8 bases line up with TRBD2. This CDR3 is built from 15 residues. CDR1 is KGHSH, CDR2 LQKENI, per germline. Germline trimming cut 1 base from V and 3 bases from J; bases unmatched to any gene: 3. The CDR3 sequence is CASSPLAGPTDTQYF. The DNA for the CDR3 is TGTGCCAGCTCACCACTAGCGGGGCCAACAGATACGCAGTATTTT.

There are a few counts of this clonotype. The gene calls are TRBV5-1 and TRBJ1-1, with TRBD1 matching over 9 bases. Looked up from germline, CDR1 is SGHRS and CDR2 is YFSETQ. Trimming removed 4 bases from V and 6 bases from J; junction bases left unmatched: 4. This CDR3 region has 13 residues. CDR3 region: CASSIGTGSEAFF. In nucleotides, the CDR3 is TGCGCCAGCAGCATCGGGACAGGGTCTGAAGCTTTCTTT.

The chain recombines TRBV7-2 with TRBJ1-1, with D possibly TRBD1 on 5 matching bases. The germline gives CDR1 SGHTA, CDR2 FQGNSA. V lost 1 base to trimming and J lost 4 bases, with 10 bases between them. The CDR3 is 14 residues long. CDR3: CASSLGGAVTEAFF. CDR3 bases: TGTGCCAGCAGCTTAGGAGGGGCGGTCACTGAAGCTTTCTTT.

This sequence joins TRBV7-9 and TRBJ1-4; D perhaps matches TRBD1 (6 bases). Germline values: CDR1 SEHNR, CDR2 FQNEAQ (reference sequence). This CDR3 is built from 14 residues. Trimming took off 5 bases at V and 7 bases at J, with 14 bases between the two ends. Here the CDR3 DNA reads TGTGCCAGCAGCGGACACAGGGTCGGTGAAAAACTGTTTTTT. Its protein product is CASSGHRVGEKLFF.

This sequence joins TRBV6-1 and TRBJ2-5, with 9 bases aligning to TRBD2. The CDR3 is 15 residues long. Trimming removed 7 bases from V and 5 bases from J; junction bases left unmatched: 11. CDR1 MNHNS and CDR2 SASEGT come from the germline V gene. The CDR3 nucleotides read TGTGCCAGCACGCCCAAGCGGGGGGCTGGGGAGACCCAGTACTTC. This codes for CASTPKRGAGETQYF.

There are a few counts of this clonotype. The CDR3 nucleotides are TGTGCCAGCAGTTCGACAGGGGCCCACCTAAACACCATATATTTT. This translates into CASSSTGAHLNTIYF. The chain recombines TRBV27 with TRBJ1-3; 8 bases are shared with TRBD1. Germline V gene data show CDR1 as MNHEY and CDR2 as SMNVEV (reference sequence). There are 15 residues in the CDR3. V trimming: 4 bases; J trimming: 6 bases; junction bases outside the gene matches: 8.

The rearrangement uses TRBV7-9 and TRBJ2-7; 7 nucleotides line up with TRBD1. With 4 bases clipped from V and 6 bases from J, the junction kept 9 bases outside the gene matches. Germline CDR1 and CDR2: SEHNR and FQNEAQ (reference sequence). The CDR3 loop spans 14 amino acids. CDR3 DNA sequence: TGTGCCAGCAGCTCCGGGACAGAGAAGCTCGAGCAGTACTTC. Translated, it gives CASSSGTEKLEQYF.

This chain joins TRBV6-1 and TRBJ2-3, with TRBD1 matching 8 bases. Trimming cost V 6 bases and J 0 bases; bases outside gene matches: 5. Germline assignment: CDR1 MNHNS and CDR2 SASEGT. The CDR3 is 15 residues long. The DNA for the CDR3 is TGTGCCAGCAGACCCGGGACAGGAAGCACAGATACGCAGTATTTT. Translation gives CASRPGTGSTDTQYF.